The rows below give T cell receptor beta chains drawn from one sample of a study of blood T cell repertoires in COVID-19. Using immunoSEQ multiplex PCR, the repertoire was profiled, and TCRdb retains in-frame clones only, with some absent. The table lists about 65,000 clones, roughly 84% of them singletons, with 10% in the top ten. Material: peripheral blood. The origin of the receptors is a man in his fifties or sixties with COVID-19, enrolled during active disease. Each CDR3 is given with its conserved first and last residue. The D gene is left open where the match is weak. Clone size appears in some rows only: once, few, many, or a class for an expanded clone.

>.|TRBD1|TRBJ1-5|TRBV28
TGTGCCAGCAGTTTATTGGGACAGAGTAGGGATCAGCCCCAGCATTTT
CASSLLGQSRDQPQHF
>.|TRBD1|TRBJ2-7|TRBV5-4
TGTGCCAGCAGCCTAACAGGGGGCCCCTACGAGCAGTACTTC
CASSLTGGPYEQYF
>.|.|TRBJ1-2|TRBV18
TGTGCCAGCTCACCGGTAAAGGGGATCGTCACTCATGGCTACACCTTC
CASSPVKGIVTHGYTF
>few|.|TRBJ1-2|TRBV9
TGTGCCAGCAGCGCGCCGGGTCGAAACTATGGCTACACCTTC
CASSAPGRNYGYTF
>.|.|TRBJ1-1|TRBV5-1
TGCGCCAGCAGCTTGGAGGTAGGGGGCACTGAAGCTTTCTTT
CASSLEVGGTEAFF
>.|TRBD2|TRBJ2-1|TRBV11-2
TGTGCCAGCAGCGGGGGGTTGACTAGCGGGATCTCCTACAATGAGCAGTTCTTC
CASSGGLTSGISYNEQFF
>.|.|TRBJ2-5|TRBV7-3
TGTGCCAGCAGCCGAGGGTCCCAAGAGACCCAGTACTTC
CASSRGSQETQYF
>.|.|TRBJ2-5|TRBV4-1
TGCGCCAGCAGCCAAGATCTCGTCGGGGAGACCCAGTACTTC
CASSQDLVGETQYF
>.|TRBD1|TRBJ2-7|TRBV6-4
TGCGACAGGGGAGACCACGAGCAGTACTTC
CDRGDHEQYF
>.|TRBD2|TRBJ2-5|TRBV5-1
TGCGCCAGCAGCTTGACTAGCGGGAGAGAGACCCAGTACTTC
CASSLTSGRETQYF
>.|.|TRBJ1-4|TRBV28
TGTGCCAGCAGTTCCCATCCCGGTGAAAAACTGTTTTTT
CASSSHPGEKLFF
>.|.|TRBJ1-6|TRBV7-8
TGTGCCAGCCAACGGGGTAATTCACCCCTCCACTTT
CASQRGNSPLHF
>.|.|TRBJ2-3|TRBV6-4
TGTGCCAGCAATTTAATACAGCAAAGCACAGATACGCAGTATTTT
CASNLIQQSTDTQYF
>few|TRBD1|TRBJ2-7|TRBV5-1
TGCGCCAGCAGCTCCGGGACAGGCTACGAGCAGTACTTC
CASSSGTGYEQYF
>.|TRBD2|TRBJ2-1|TRBV6-5
TGTGCCAGCTCCGCTACTAGCGGGAGTGGTGAGCAGTTCTTC
CASSATSGSGEQFF
>.|.|TRBJ2-5|TRBV7-7
TGTGCTAGCAGCTTAGCAGGGGTGCAAGAGACCCAGTACTTC
CASSLAGVQETQYF
>.|TRBD2|TRBJ2-3|TRBV5-4
TGTGCCAGCAGCCCGGGACTAGCGGGCACAGATACGCAGTATTTT
CASSPGLAGTDTQYF
>.|.|TRBJ1-1|TRBV19
TGTGCCAGTAGTATCATGGGGGGCACTGAAGCTTTCTTT
CASSIMGGTEAFF
>.|TRBD2|TRBJ2-1|TRBV19
TGTGCCAGTAGTATAGAAGGTAGCGGGAGTTTTGTTTACAATGAGCAGTTCTTC
CASSIEGSGSFVYNEQFF
>.|.|TRBJ1-1|TRBV15
TGTGCCACCAGCAGGGGCAGCTTAGGCACTGAAGCTTTCTTT
CATSRGSLGTEAFF
>.|.|TRBJ1-1|TRBV6-6
TGTGCCAGCACCGTGGAAGGGGACACTGAAGCTTTCTTT
CASTVEGDTEAFF